Listed below are T cell receptor beta chains from one sample, sequenced in a study of circulating and synovial CD4+ cells in juvenile arthritis. The repertoire was sequenced with immunoSEQ multiplex PCR; TCRdb's copy has only in-frame clones and lacks some. The table has under 40,000 clones, approximately 92% seen once. Sequencing was carried out using CD4+ T cells from blood. All receptors derive from a human donor with juvenile idiopathic arthritis. Both conserved end residues are part of each CDR3. The D gene is left open where the match is weak.

J: TRBJ2-3; length: 14; V: TRBV7-9; D: .; CDR3: CASIPRGKTDTQYF; DNA: TGTGCCAGCATACCCCGCGGGAAGACAGATACGCAGTATTTT
J: TRBJ2-3; length: 14; V: TRBV9; D: TRBD1; CDR3: CASRQGANTDTQYF; DNA: TGTGCCAGCAGACAGGGGGCAAACACAGATACGCAGTATTTT
J: TRBJ2-5; length: 13; V: TRBV15; D: .; CDR3: CATSRSREETQYF; DNA: TGTGCCACCAGCAGATCCCGGGAAGAGACCCAGTACTTC
J: TRBJ2-1; length: 14; V: TRBV6-1; D: TRBD2; CDR3: CAAGGTSFTNEQFF; DNA: TGTGCCGCAGGGGGGACTAGCTTCACCAATGAGCAGTTCTTC
J: TRBJ2-2; length: 14; V: TRBV6-5; D: .; CDR3: CASSYVGTTGELFF; DNA: TGTGCCAGCAGTTACGTAGGGACAACCGGGGAGCTGTTTTTT
J: TRBJ1-3; length: 14; V: TRBV28; D: .; CDR3: CASRPPSSGNTIYF; DNA: TGTGCCAGCAGGCCTCCGAGCTCTGGAAACACCATATATTTT
J: TRBJ2-1; length: 16; V: TRBV7-3; D: TRBD2; CDR3: CASSSTSGPPYNEQFF; DNA: TGTGCCAGCAGCTCGACTAGCGGGCCTCCCTACAATGAGCAGTTCTTC
J: TRBJ1-2; length: 13; V: TRBV4-1; D: .; CDR3: CASSQGGLYGYTF; DNA: TGCGCCAGCAGCCAAGGGGGACTCTATGGCTACACCTTC
J: TRBJ1-1; length: 15; V: TRBV19; D: TRBD1; CDR3: CASSIGTAAYTEAFF; DNA: TGTGCCAGTAGTATCGGGACAGCAGCTTACACTGAAGCTTTCTTT
J: TRBJ1-1; length: 15; V: TRBV5-8; D: .; CDR3: CASSLALQGQGEAFF; DNA: TGTGCCAGCAGCTTGGCCCTGCAGGGTCAGGGTGAAGCTTTCTTT
J: TRBJ2-7; length: 17; V: TRBV18; D: TRBD1; CDR3: CASSFRAQGQSSYEQYF; DNA: TGTGCCAGCTCATTCAGGGCGCAGGGACAGAGCTCCTACGAGCAGTACTTC
J: TRBJ2-3; length: 14; V: TRBV2; D: .; CDR3: CASPLRGRTDTQYF; DNA: TGTGCCAGCCCATTAAGGGGTCGAACAGATACGCAGTATTTT